What follows are 4 T cell receptor beta chains derived from one specimen sequenced in a study of blood T cell repertoires in COVID-19 (TCRdb year 2020). The library was generated by the immunoSEQ multiplex PCR assay. TCRdb mirrors the immuneACCESS table, restricted to in-frame sequences. Some clones are absent from its copies; in checked studies, under half trace to an unresolved V gene, and the reason for the others is unknown. This sample gives approximately 80,000 clones in total; about 80% of them show up just once. 5% to 6% of the sample comes from the top ten. The material sequenced was peripheral blood. The receptors originated from a man aged 50-59 years with active or convalescent COVID-19.

This chain links TRBV18 with TRBJ2-7, with D unclear. This CDR3 has 12 residues. The germline gives CDR1 KGHSH, CDR2 LQKENI. Trimming took off 3 bases at V and 4 bases at J, with 7 bases between the two ends. CDR3 protein: CASSPTTYEQYF. CDR3 sequence (DNA): TGTGCCAGCTCACCCACCACATACGAGCAGTACTTC.

CDR3 residues: CASRRGSPLHF. In nucleotides, the CDR3 is TGTGCCAGCAGGCGGGGTTCACCCCTCCACTTT. The rearrangement joins TRBV2 to TRBJ1-6; no clear D gene. Trimming removed 6 bases at V and 9 bases at J, with 6 bases between. Germline CDR1 is SNHLY and CDR2 is FYNNEI. The CDR3 length is 11 residues.

V gene TRBV9 combines with J gene TRBJ2-7; D unclear. From germline, CDR1 is SGDLS and CDR2 YYNGEE. Trimming took off 2 bases at V and 6 bases at J, with 12 bases between the two ends. This CDR3 comprises 13 residues. CDR3 DNA sequence: TGTGCCAGCAGCGTCACACCGTCGGGCGAGCAGTACTTC. Translating it yields CASSVTPSGEQYF.

This clone has a handful of counts. This chain uses TRBV6-6 with TRBJ1-4, with D hard to call. Trimming took 11 bases from V and 3 from J, leaving 10 bases between them. The CDR3 sequence is 12 residues long. The V gene's germline CDR1 is MNHNY and CDR2 SVGAGI (reference sequence). CDR3 loop: CAAGRANEKLFF. The CDR3 DNA reads TGTGCCGCTGGGAGGGCTAATGAAAAACTGTTTTTT.